This entry describes one T cell receptor (beta chain). The data are from a study of OX40 agonist ivuxolimab in advanced cancers. CDR3 length: 13 residues. Looked up from germline, CDR1 is SGHTA and CDR2 is FQGNSA. V gave up 8 bases and J gave up 4 bases, with 14 bases separating them. Sequencing used immunoSEQ multiplex PCR; TCRdb keeps in-frame clones, though not all of them. The table lists around 67,000 clones, approximately 90% of them singletons, with approximately 2.2% in the top ten. Sequenced here: CD4+ or CD8+ T cells sorted from blood, sampled in a trial of the OX40 agonist ivuxolimab. The rearrangement joins TRBV7-2 to TRBJ1-2; weak D call: TRBD1 (6 bases). This clonotype originated in an adult with an advanced solid tumor such as melanoma, head and neck, liver or kidney cancer. CDR3 loop: CASPSGAGYGYTF. For the CDR3, the DNA is TGTGCCAGCCCCTCGGGGGCCGGCTATGGCTACACCTTC.